These 14 T cell receptor beta chains share one sample of origin, sequenced in a study of T cell repertoires in cytomegalovirus infection. TCRdb fed the reads into MiXCR, producing one record per CDR3 protein. The sample consists of about 530,000 distinct CDR3 sequences, about a quarter of them appearing once. Sequenced: PBMCs. The receptors were sampled from a human donor in good health (CMV status not recorded). Some clones in this sample may be carry-over from other donors' samples.

The J gene is TRBJ2-7, the V gene TRBV9; 7 bases are a match to TRBD1. Looked up from germline, CDR1 is SGDLS and CDR2 is YYNGEE. V was pared by 2 bases and J by 0 bases, with 5 bases of the junction left unmatched. This CDR3 is built from 15 residues. The CDR3 here is CASSVSGTVSYEQYF. Written as DNA, the CDR3 is TGTGCCAGCAGCGTCTCCGGGACAGTCTCCTACGAGCAGTACTTC.

This rearrangement joins TRBV20-1 to TRBJ1-6; a weak D match, TRBD1 (5 bases). Germline V CDR1 and CDR2: DFQATT, SNEGSKA (reference sequence). Trimming left V 5 bases short and J 0 bases short, with 8 bases between. There are 14 residues in the CDR3. The CDR3 region has the DNA TGCAGTGCTTTAGGGGTCTCCTATAATTCACCCCTCCACTTT. Its translation: CSALGVSYNSPLHF.

This clonotype was detected only a few times. The rearrangement joins TRBV28 to TRBJ1-3, with D perhaps matching TRBD1 (5 bases). The germline V gene encodes CDR1 MDHEN and CDR2 SYDVKM. Trimming took 5 bases from V and 3 from J, leaving 11 bases between them. The CDR3 extends over 14 amino acids. The CDR3 coding sequence is TGTGCCAGCAGTACCTTGGACAATGGAAACACCATATATTTT. Its protein is CASSTLDNGNTIYF. The full variable domain, its missing parts supplied by reference TRBV28 and TRBJ1-3, is DVKVTQSSRYLVKRTGEKVFLECVQDMDHENMFWYRQDPGLGLRLIYFSYDVKMKEKGDIPEGYSVSREKKERFSLILESASTNQTSMYLCASSTLDNGNTIYFGEGSWLTVV.

This clonotype has at least ten counts. V usage is TRBV7-6 and J usage is TRBJ1-6; D ambiguous. CDR1 is SGHVS and CDR2 is FNYEAQ in the germline V gene. V was pared by 1 base and J by 9 bases, with 13 bases between. The CDR3 extends over 15 amino acids. DNA of the CDR3: TGTGCCAGCAGCTTAGTAGTGGGAAACGGTTCACCCCTCCACTTT. Translation gives CASSLVVGNGSPLHF.

The chain recombines TRBV5-6 with TRBJ2-3; D unclear. V was cut by 6 bases and J by 2 bases, with 16 bases left in between. Germline CDR1 is SGHDT and CDR2 is YYEEEE. This CDR3 has 15 amino acids. As DNA, the CDR3 is TGTGCCAGCACTAACACCAAGCAGGCCACAGATACGCAGTATTTT. It is translated as CASTNTKQATDTQYF.

V gene TRBV2 combines with J gene TRBJ2-7; D might be TRBD1 (5 bases). The CDR3 extends over 13 amino acids. From germline, CDR1 is SNHLY and CDR2 FYNNEI. Trimming removed 7 bases from V and 5 bases from J, with 15 bases in between. CDR3 sequence reads: CASTAQGFHEQYF. The CDR3 coding sequence is TGTGCCAGCACAGCTCAGGGTTTCCACGAGCAGTACTTC.

The sample holds many counts of this clonotype. J is TRBJ2-3 and V is TRBV6-5; unclear D gene. V lost 2 bases to trimming and J lost 3 bases, with 12 bases between them. The CDR3 covers 15 residues. Germline CDR1 MNHEY, CDR2 SVGAGI. CDR3 in DNA: TGTGCCAGCAGTTACGTCCCATACTCAACAGATACGCAGTATTTT. Translated, it gives CASSYVPYSTDTQYF.

The chain couples TRBV6-4 to TRBJ1-1, with TRBD1 as a possible D gene (5 bases). The CDR3 is made up of 15 amino acids. The V gene lost 6 bases and the J gene lost 2 bases, with 16 bases spanning the gap. Looked up from germline, CDR1 is MRHNA and CDR2 is SNTAGT. Here the CDR3 reads CASSGQLVVNTEAFF. CDR3 DNA sequence: TGTGCCAGCAGCGGACAATTGGTTGTAAACACTGAAGCTTTCTTT.

This clonotype occurred a few times. The CDR3 is CASSISGTGNEKLFF. Here the CDR3 DNA reads TGTGCCAGTAGTATCAGTGGAACTGGTAATGAAAAACTGTTTTTT. The rearrangement joins TRBV19 to TRBJ1-4; D call uncertain. The germline V gene has CDR1 LNHDA and CDR2 SQIVND (reference sequence). V lost 3 bases to trimming and J lost 4 bases, with 12 bases between them. CDR3 length equals 15 residues.

The rearrangement uses TRBV15 and TRBJ1-1; D remains unclear. Deletions cut 5 bases from V and 0 bases from J, with 4 bases between. This CDR3 is 12 amino acids long. From germline, CDR1 is LNHNV and CDR2 YYDKDF (reference sequence). CDR3 in amino acids: CATSLMNTEAFF. As DNA, the CDR3 is TGTGCCACCAGCCTCATGAACACTGAAGCTTTCTTT.

As for this clonotype: One end of the junction fails to match germline, which may point to a read error. The rearrangement joins TRBV7-9 to TRBJ1-2; D may be TRBD1 (6 bases). The CDR3 is made up of 14 amino acids. CDR1 is SEHNR and CDR2 is FQNEAQ in the germline V gene (reference sequence). CDR3 residues: CASSLDSTNYGYIF. The CDR3 bases are TGTGCTAGCAGCTTGGACAGCACAAACTATGGCTACATCTTC. Together with reference TRBV7-9 and TRBJ1-2, the CDR3 gives the full variable domain: DTGVSQNPRHKITKRGQNVTFRCDPISEHNRLYWYRQTLGQGPEFLTYFQNEAQLEKSRLLSDRFSAERPKGSFSTLEIQRTEQGDSAMYLCASSLDSTNYGYIFGSGTRLTVV.

The chain recombines TRBV14 with TRBJ2-5; possible D gene TRBD2, 5 bases. V was trimmed by 1 base and J by 2 bases, leaving 14 bases between them. CDR1 SGHDN and CDR2 FVKESK come from the germline V gene. The CDR3 loop spans 16 amino acids. This chain's CDR3 is CASSQGPAAGQETQYF. In DNA, the CDR3 is TGTGCCAGCAGCCAAGGCCCAGCGGCCGGGCAAGAGACCCAGTACTTC.

The table lists this clonotype with a few counts. V usage is TRBV6-1 and J usage is TRBJ2-3; 7 nucleotides align to TRBD1. Germline CDR1 and CDR2: MNHNS and SASEGT. Unmatched junction bases numbered 11, after V lost 6 bases and J lost 5 bases. CDR3 length: 15 residues. The CDR3 loop is CASRFVQGSEDTQYF. The CDR3 DNA sequence: TGTGCCAGCAGGTTTGTACAGGGGAGTGAAGATACGCAGTATTTT.

This clonotype was observed a handful of times. In nucleotides, the CDR3 is TGTGCCAGCTCACCACAGGAGCAAGAGACCCAGTACTTC. Protein sequence: CASSPQEQETQYF. The chain employs TRBV18 and TRBJ2-5; D is unclear. The V end was cut by 1 base, the J end by 2 bases, with 5 bases between. The CDR3 loop spans 13 amino acids. Per the germline V gene, CDR1 is KGHSH and CDR2 is LQKENI.